The rows below give T cell receptor beta chains drawn from one sample of a study of blood T cell repertoires in COVID-19. The repertoire was sequenced with immunoSEQ multiplex PCR; TCRdb's copy has only in-frame clones and lacks some. This table holds more than 200,000 clones, 70% to 90% found once. The sample taken for sequencing was peripheral blood. The origin of the receptors is a woman aged 40 to 49 who had recovered from COVID-19. Both conserved end residues are part of each CDR3. The D gene is left open where the match is weak. Size values are once, few and many counts, or a class for expanded clones, and some rows have none.

. TRBJ1-2 . TRBV7-3 TGTGCCAGCAGCTTAATAGGGGGGGGAGGCCCGAACTATGGCTACACCTTC CASSLIGGGGPNYGYTF
. TRBJ1-5 . TRBV24-1 TGTGCCACCAGTGACGGACCCATTAGCGGTCGGCCCCAGCATTTT CATSDGPISGRPQHF
. TRBJ1-2 . TRBV6-1 TGTGCCAGCAGTGATTGGGTGTGGCAGGGAGGTTATGGCTACACCTTC CASSDWVWQGGYGYTF
TRBD1 TRBJ2-4 . TRBV2 TGTGCCAGCAGTCTTAGACAGGGAAAGGAGTACTTC CASSLRQGKEYF
TRBD2 TRBJ2-3 . TRBV19 TGTGCCAGTAGTATAAAGGGGACTAGCTGGAGCACAGATACGCAGTATTTT CASSIKGTSWSTDTQYF
TRBD1 TRBJ2-7 . TRBV27 TGTGCCAGCAGTTTATCGGGACAGATATACGAGCAGTACTTC CASSLSGQIYEQYF
. TRBJ2-1 . TRBV30 TGTGCCTGGGCGGAGGTTTCGGAGCAGTTCTTC CAWAEVSEQFF
. TRBJ2-5 . TRBV24-1 TGTGCCACCAGCGCGGCGGGGACCCAGTACTTC CATSAAGTQYF
TRBD1 TRBJ1-6 . TRBV9 TGTGCCAGCAGTTTGACAGGGGGGCCTTCACCCCTCCACTTT CASSLTGGPSPLHF
. TRBJ1-6 . TRBV11-2 TGTGCCAGCAGCTTGGGTCCAGGGGTGGTTTCACCCCTCCACTTT CASSLGPGVVSPLHF
TRBD2 TRBJ2-1 . TRBV5-1 TGCGCCAGCAGTCGGGAGGGGACCCTTGGGTCCTACAATGAGCAGTTCTTC CASSREGTLGSYNEQFF
. TRBJ2-7 . TRBV6-1 TGTGCCAGCAGTGAAAGTCCGGACAGTCCCTACGAGCAGTACTTC CASSESPDSPYEQYF
. TRBJ1-6 . TRBV12-2 TGTGCAAGTCGCTTAGTATTCCGGGACACAACGCACGACGATTCACCCCTCCACTTT CASRLVFRDTTHDDSPLHF
. TRBJ1-5 once TRBV28 TGTGCCAGCAGCTTACTCCCCGAGTGGAGGGGAAGCAATCAGCCCCAGCATTTT CASSLLPEWRGSNQPQHF
. TRBJ2-7 once TRBV18 TGTGCCAGCTCGTCCTTAGCTAGCTACGAGCAGTACTTC CASSSLASYEQYF
. TRBJ1-4 . TRBV28 TGTGCCAGCAAGAGGGACTCTCCCAATGAAAAACTGTTTTTT CASKRDSPNEKLFF
. TRBJ1-3 . TRBV5-1 TGCGCCAGCAGCCGGGACAACTCTGGAAACACCATATATTTT CASSRDNSGNTIYF
. TRBJ1-2 once TRBV28 TGTGCCAGCGACTACAGTACACCAGGAGGCTACACCTTC CASDYSTPGGYTF
TRBD1 TRBJ1-1 . TRBV7-2 TGTGCCAGCAGCTTTGACGGGACAGGGAAAAGTAGAGAAGCTTTCTTT CASSFDGTGKSREAFF
TRBD2 TRBJ2-1 . TRBV3-1/TRBV3-2 TGTGCCAGCAGCCAAGATCCTAGCGGGAGGATTGATGAGCAGTTCTTC CASSQDPSGRIDEQFF
. TRBJ2-7 . TRBV5-5 TGTGCCAGCAGGGGCCGATCCTACGAGCAGTACTTC CASRGRSYEQYF
. TRBJ1-2 once TRBV6-5 TGTGCCTCCTGGGGCAGGTATGGCTACACCTTC CASWGRYGYTF
. TRBJ2-5 . TRBV7-2 TGTGCCAGCAGCTCGCGGACAGAGTACCAAGAGACCCAGTACTTC CASSSRTEYQETQYF